Included here is one TCR beta chain sequence, with context. Its specificity is not known. This entry belongs to a study of cytomegalovirus exposure and HLA in healthy donors. Study background: A subsequent analysis reported that the 120 validation repertoires were produced on the same platform that had also been used for the 500 to 700 first-cohort repertoires. Study-wide findings and caveats: The authors confirmed in vitro that a few CMV-associated chains were specific for CMV antigens.

Trimming removed 4 bases from V and 3 bases from J; junction bases left unmatched: 2. The CDR3 contains 14 residues. The V gene's germline CDR1 is SEHNR and CDR2 FQNEAQ (reference sequence). The assay was immunoSEQ multiplex PCR, and TCRdb's table has in-frame clones only and misses some. Of 100,000 to 150,000 clones in the sample, around 90% were seen once. The rearrangement joins TRBV7-9 to TRBJ1-2; 10 positions match TRBD1. This clonotype was sampled from a young woman in good health and CMV-seronegative. Input material: PBMCs. This CDR3 is CASSSGTGDYGYTF. The CDR3 bases are TGTGCCAGCAGCTCCGGGACAGGGGACTATGGCTACACCTTC.